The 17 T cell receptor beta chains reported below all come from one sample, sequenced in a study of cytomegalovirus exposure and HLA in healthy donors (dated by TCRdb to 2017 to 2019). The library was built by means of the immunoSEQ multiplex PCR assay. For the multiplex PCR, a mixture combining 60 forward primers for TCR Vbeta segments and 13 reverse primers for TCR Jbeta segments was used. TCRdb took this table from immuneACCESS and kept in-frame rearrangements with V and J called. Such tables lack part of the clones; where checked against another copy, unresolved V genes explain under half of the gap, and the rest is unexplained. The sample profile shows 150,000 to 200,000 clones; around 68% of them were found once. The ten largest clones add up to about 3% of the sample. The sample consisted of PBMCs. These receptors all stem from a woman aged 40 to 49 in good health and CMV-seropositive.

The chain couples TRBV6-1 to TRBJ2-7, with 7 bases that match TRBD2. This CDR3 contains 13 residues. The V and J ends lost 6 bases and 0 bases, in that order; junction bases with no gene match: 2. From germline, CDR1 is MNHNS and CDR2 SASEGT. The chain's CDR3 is CASRRDYSYEQYF. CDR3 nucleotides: TGTGCCAGCAGAAGGGACTACTCCTACGAGCAGTACTTC.

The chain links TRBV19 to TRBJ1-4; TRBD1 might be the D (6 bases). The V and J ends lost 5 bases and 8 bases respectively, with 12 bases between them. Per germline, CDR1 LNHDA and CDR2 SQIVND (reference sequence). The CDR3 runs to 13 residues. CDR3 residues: CASSQQGNEKLFF. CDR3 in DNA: TGTGCCAGTAGTCAACAGGGTAACGAAAAACTGTTTTTT.

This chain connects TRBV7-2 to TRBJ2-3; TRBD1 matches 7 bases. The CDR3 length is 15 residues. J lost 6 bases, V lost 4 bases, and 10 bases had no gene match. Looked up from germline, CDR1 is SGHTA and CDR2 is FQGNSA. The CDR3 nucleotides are TGTGCCAGCAGCTCCGACAGGGTGAGCTGGGATACGCAGTATTTT. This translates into CASSSDRVSWDTQYF.

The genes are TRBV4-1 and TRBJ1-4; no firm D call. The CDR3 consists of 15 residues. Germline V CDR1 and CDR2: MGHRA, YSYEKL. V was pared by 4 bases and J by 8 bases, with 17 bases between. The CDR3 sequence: CASSLPGGTQEKLFF. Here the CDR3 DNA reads TGCGCCAGCAGCCTCCCCGGAGGCACTCAAGAAAAACTGTTTTTT.

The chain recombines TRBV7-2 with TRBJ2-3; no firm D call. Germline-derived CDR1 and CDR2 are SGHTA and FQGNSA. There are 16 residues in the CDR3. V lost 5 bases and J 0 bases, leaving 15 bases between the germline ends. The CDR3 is CASSLNSPTSTDTQYF. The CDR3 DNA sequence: TGTGCCAGCAGCCTGAATAGCCCTACCAGCACAGATACGCAGTATTTT.

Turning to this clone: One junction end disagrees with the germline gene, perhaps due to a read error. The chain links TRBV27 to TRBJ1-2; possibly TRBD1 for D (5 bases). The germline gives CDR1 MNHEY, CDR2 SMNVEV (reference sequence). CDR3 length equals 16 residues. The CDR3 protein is CASSFVSGNLGYGYPF. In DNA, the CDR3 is TGTGCCAGCAGTTTTGTTTCAGGGAACCTAGGATATGGCTACCCCTTC.

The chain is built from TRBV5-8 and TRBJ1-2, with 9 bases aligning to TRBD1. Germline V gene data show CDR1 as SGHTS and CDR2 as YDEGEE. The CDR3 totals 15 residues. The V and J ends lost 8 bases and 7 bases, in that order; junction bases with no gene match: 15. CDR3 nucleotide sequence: TGTGCCAGTACTCTTCGGGGGACAGGGCAGACTGGCTACACCTTC. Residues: CASTLRGTGQTGYTF.

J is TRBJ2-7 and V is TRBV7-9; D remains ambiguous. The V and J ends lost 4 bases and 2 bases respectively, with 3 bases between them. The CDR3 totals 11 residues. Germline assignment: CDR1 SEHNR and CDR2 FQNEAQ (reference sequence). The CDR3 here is CASSSTYEQYF. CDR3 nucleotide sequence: TGTGCCAGCAGCTCTACCTACGAGCAGTACTTC.

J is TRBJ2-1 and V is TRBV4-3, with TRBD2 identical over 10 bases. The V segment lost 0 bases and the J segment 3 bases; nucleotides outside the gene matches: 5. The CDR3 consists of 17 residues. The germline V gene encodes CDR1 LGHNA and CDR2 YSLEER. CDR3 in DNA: TGCGCCAGCAGCCAAGAGAGCGGGGGGGGATTCTACAATGAGCAGTTCTTC. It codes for CASSQESGGGFYNEQFF.

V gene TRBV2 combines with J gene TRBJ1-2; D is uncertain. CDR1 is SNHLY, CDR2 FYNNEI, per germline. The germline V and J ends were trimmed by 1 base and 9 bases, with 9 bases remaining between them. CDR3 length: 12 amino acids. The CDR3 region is CASSEGHFSYTF. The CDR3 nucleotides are TGTGCCAGCAGTGAAGGACACTTTAGCTACACCTTC.

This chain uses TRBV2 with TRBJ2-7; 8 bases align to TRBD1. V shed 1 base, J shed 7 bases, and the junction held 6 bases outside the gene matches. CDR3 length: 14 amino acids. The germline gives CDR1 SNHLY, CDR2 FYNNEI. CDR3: CASSEVRGPGEQYF. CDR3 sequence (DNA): TGTGCCAGCAGTGAAGTCAGGGGGCCAGGGGAGCAGTACTTC.

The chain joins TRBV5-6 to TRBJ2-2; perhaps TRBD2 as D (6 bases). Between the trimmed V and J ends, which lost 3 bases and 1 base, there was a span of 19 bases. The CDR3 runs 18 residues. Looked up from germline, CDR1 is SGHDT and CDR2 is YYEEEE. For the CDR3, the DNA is TGTGCCAGCAGCTCGAACCGGCGGGGCCAGCGGAACACCGGGGAGCTGTTTTTT. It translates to CASSSNRRGQRNTGELFF.

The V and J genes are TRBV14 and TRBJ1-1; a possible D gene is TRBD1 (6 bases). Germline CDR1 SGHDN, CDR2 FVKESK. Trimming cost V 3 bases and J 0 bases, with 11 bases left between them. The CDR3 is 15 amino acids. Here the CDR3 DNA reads TGTGCCAGCAGCCAGCTAGGGGGTCTGAACACTGAAGCTTTCTTT. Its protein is CASSQLGGLNTEAFF.

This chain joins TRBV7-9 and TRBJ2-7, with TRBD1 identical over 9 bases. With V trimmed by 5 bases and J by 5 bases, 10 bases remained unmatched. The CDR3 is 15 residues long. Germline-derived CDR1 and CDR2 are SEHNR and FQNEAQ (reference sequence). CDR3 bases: TGTGCCAGCAGCCCCCCCGGGACAGGGCTCAACGAGCAGTACTTC. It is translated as CASSPPGTGLNEQYF.

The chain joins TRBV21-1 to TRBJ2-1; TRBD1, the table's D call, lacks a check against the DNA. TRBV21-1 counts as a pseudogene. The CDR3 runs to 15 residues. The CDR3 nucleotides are TGTGCCAGATCCTGGGGCTTACCGTGGGACAATGAGCAGTTCTTC. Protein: CARSWGLPWDNEQFF.

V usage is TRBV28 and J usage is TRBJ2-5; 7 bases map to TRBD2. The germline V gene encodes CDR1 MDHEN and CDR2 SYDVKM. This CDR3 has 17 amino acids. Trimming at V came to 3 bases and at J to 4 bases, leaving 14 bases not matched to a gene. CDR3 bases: TGTGCCAGCAGTTTTCCCCTTGGGGGAGGGCCTTTAGAGACCCAGTACTTC. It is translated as CASSFPLGGGPLETQYF.

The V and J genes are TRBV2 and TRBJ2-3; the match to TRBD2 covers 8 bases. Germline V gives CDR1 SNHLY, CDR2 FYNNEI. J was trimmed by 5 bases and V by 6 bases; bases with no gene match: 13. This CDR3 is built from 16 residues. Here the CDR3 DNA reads TGTGCCAGCAGCCTCACTAGCGGAGTAGGTGGAGATACGCAGTATTTT. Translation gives CASSLTSGVGGDTQYF.